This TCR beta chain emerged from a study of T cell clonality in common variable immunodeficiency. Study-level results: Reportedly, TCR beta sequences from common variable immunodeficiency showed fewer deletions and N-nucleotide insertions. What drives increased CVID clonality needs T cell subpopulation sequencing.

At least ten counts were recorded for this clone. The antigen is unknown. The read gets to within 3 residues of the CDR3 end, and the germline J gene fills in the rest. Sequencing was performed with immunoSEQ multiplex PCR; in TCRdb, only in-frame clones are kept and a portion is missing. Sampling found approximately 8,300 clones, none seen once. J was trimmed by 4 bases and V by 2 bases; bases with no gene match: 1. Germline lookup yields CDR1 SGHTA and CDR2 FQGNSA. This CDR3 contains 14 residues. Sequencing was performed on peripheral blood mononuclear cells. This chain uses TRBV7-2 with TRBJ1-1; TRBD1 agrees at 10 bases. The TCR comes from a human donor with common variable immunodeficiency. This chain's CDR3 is CASSLRQGATEAFF. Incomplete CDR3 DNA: TGTGCCAGCAGCTTAAGACAGGGGGCCACTGAA.